The sample holds one count of the clone carrying this TCR beta chain. The data derive from a study of control samples from healthy donors and cancer patients. This CDR3 spans 15 amino acids. CDR1 and CDR2 from the germline V gene are SQVTM and ANQGSEA. The V gene end was trimmed by 4 bases and the J gene end by 2 bases; junction bases not matched to a gene: 7. Repertoires were generated with immunoSEQ multiplex PCR, while TCRdb's copy carries only in-frame clones and drops some. Here the sample spans 140,000 to 150,000 clones, approximately 91% being singletons. Sequencing was done on a sample of blood. The receptor was derived from a man aged 25 to 40 in good health. The chain recombines TRBV29-1 with TRBJ1-1; 10 nucleotides agree with TRBD1. The CDR3 spells CSVGRQGATNTEAFF. The CDR3 DNA follows: TGCAGCGTTGGACGACAGGGGGCTACCAACACTGAAGCTTTCTTT.